Following are 17 T cell receptor beta chains from one sample sequenced in a study of T-cell memory formation after mild COVID-19. TCRdb called the 5' RACE reads again in MiXCR, with one record for every CDR3 protein. Of 170,000 or so distinct CDR3 sequences listed, over 20% were seen once; the top ten hold under 25%. What was sequenced was PBMCs or a T cell subset sorted from them (not recorded which). The source is an adult woman who had mild COVID-19 (a few samples of this study predate the infection). Cell type and time point are not known.

The chain employs TRBV5-4 and TRBJ1-3; TRBD1 is a possible D gene (5 bases). Per the germline V gene, CDR1 is SGHNT and CDR2 is YYREEE (reference sequence). V gave up 0 bases and J gave up 0 bases, with 13 bases separating them. This CDR3 has 17 residues. The chain's CDR3 is CASSLEGTASSGNTIYF. CDR3 sequence (DNA): TGTGCCAGCAGCTTGGAGGGGACTGCGAGCTCTGGAAACACCATATATTTT.

This clonotype was counted between two and nine times. V gene TRBV4-1 combines with J gene TRBJ1-1; 10 bases align to TRBD1. The ends lost 4 bases at V and 2 bases at J; junction bases unmatched: 7. Germline-derived CDR1 and CDR2 are MGHRA and YSYEKL. The CDR3 covers 16 residues. In DNA form, the CDR3 reads TGCGCCAGCAGCCCCGGGACAGGGGTCCTCAACACTGAAGCTTTCTTT. It codes for CASSPGTGVLNTEAFF.

This clonotype has only a few counts. This chain uses TRBV7-9 with TRBJ1-3, with D uncertain. Trimming took off 3 bases at V and 2 bases at J, with 17 bases between the two ends. CDR1 SEHNR and CDR2 FQNEAQ come from the germline V gene (reference sequence). The CDR3 length is 17 residues. The CDR3 region is CASSFSLTVLPGNTIYF. CDR3 in DNA: TGTGCCAGCAGCTTCTCCCTAACAGTTCTCCCTGGAAACACCATATATTTT.

The chain recombines TRBV19 with TRBJ1-1; D remains unclear. Germline values: CDR1 LNHDA, CDR2 SQIVND (reference sequence). CDR3 size: 13 residues. V was clipped by 5 bases and J by 2 bases, with 9 bases between them. The CDR3 here is CASSVQVNTEAFF. The CDR3 DNA follows: TGTGCCAGTAGTGTCCAGGTAAACACTGAAGCTTTCTTT.

The table lists this clonotype with a few counts. The V call is TRBV13, the J call TRBJ2-5; possibly TRBD1 for D (6 bases). CDR1 is PRHDT and CDR2 is FYEKMQ in the germline V gene (reference sequence). V lost 3 bases and J lost 4, with 12 bases in between. The CDR3 extends over 14 amino acids. The CDR3 here is CASSFGTIGETQYF. The DNA of the CDR3 is TGTGCCAGCAGCTTCGGGACAATTGGAGAGACCCAGTACTTC.

This chain joins TRBV6-4 and TRBJ2-1, with a weak D call TRBD2 (6 bases). The CDR3 extends over 14 amino acids. V dropped 6 bases and J dropped 1 base, with 10 bases sitting between them. CDR1 is MRHNA, CDR2 SNTAGT, per germline. DNA for the CDR3: TGTGCCAGCAGCCCCGGGACTTCCTACAATGAGCAGTTCTTC. Protein sequence: CASSPGTSYNEQFF.

In its sample, this clonotype was seen a few times. The chain couples TRBV11-2 to TRBJ2-7; TRBD2 is a possible D gene (6 bases). CDR1 is SGHAT, CDR2 FQNNGV, per germline. The CDR3 sequence is 14 residues long. V was pared by 5 bases and J by 6 bases, with 17 bases between. The CDR3 coding sequence is TGTGCCAGCAGCCTGGGGCCTATGGGAGGCGAGCAGTACTTC. Translating it yields CASSLGPMGGEQYF.

The chain has TRBV5-1 and TRBJ2-1; maybe TRBD2 (6 bases). The ends were cut back, 3 bases at V and 0 bases at J, with 19 bases in the middle. Per germline, CDR1 SGHRS and CDR2 YFSETQ. The CDR3 has 18 amino acids. This CDR3 reads CASSSPRSGRSSYNEQFF. CDR3 nucleotides: TGCGCCAGCAGCTCCCCCCGTAGCGGAAGGAGCTCCTACAATGAGCAGTTCTTC.

This clonotype was seen a handful of times. The chain couples TRBV12-3 or TRBV12-4 to TRBJ2-1; D ambiguous. The CDR3 consists of 14 residues. Trimming pared 7 bases from V and 0 bases from J, leaving 10 bases between. The DNA for the CDR3 is TGTGCCAGCACCCGGATGAGCTCCTACAATGAGCAGTTCTTC. It yields the protein CASTRMSSYNEQFF.

This clonotype was seen a handful of times. The rearrangement joins TRBV7-2 to TRBJ2-1, with no clear D. The ends were cut back, 1 base at V and 7 bases at J, with 8 bases in the middle. This CDR3 contains 13 residues. Germline loops: CDR1 SGHTA, CDR2 FQGNSA. The CDR3 spells CASSLGSRNEQFF. Here the CDR3 DNA reads TGTGCCAGCAGCTTAGGGTCTAGAAATGAGCAGTTCTTC. Variable domain in full (rest from reference TRBV7-2 and TRBJ2-1): GAGVSQSPSNKVTEKGKDVELRCDPISGHTALYWYRQSLGQGLEFLIYFQGNSAPDKSGLPSDRFSAERTGGSVSTLTIQRTQQEDSAVYLCASSLGSRNEQFFGPGTRLTVL.

This clonotype was found a few times. This rearrangement joins TRBV6-5 to TRBJ1-1, with 7 bases aligning to TRBD1. This CDR3 region has 14 residues. The trim removed 7 bases at V and 1 base at J, leaving 6 bases unmatched. Germline V gives CDR1 MNHEY, CDR2 SVGAGI. DNA of the CDR3: TGTGCCAGCATAGGGGGCTGGGGGAACACTGAAGCTTTCTTT. Amino acids: CASIGGWGNTEAFF.

J is TRBJ2-3 and V is TRBV9, with D perhaps TRBD2 (6 bases). Germline values: CDR1 SGDLS, CDR2 YYNGEE. The V end lost 2 bases, the J end lost 2 bases, and 15 bases lay between the germline ends. CDR3 length equals 16 residues. The CDR3 spells CASSVRVAGPTDTQYF. CDR3 sequence (DNA): TGTGCCAGCAGCGTGAGAGTGGCGGGACCCACAGATACGCAGTATTTT.

Notes on this clonotype: At one end the junction does not follow the germline gene, possibly because of a read error. The chain couples TRBV12-3 or TRBV12-4 to TRBJ2-5; 9 nucleotides match TRBD1. This CDR3 is 18 amino acids long. Here the CDR3 DNA reads TGTGCCAGAAGTTTAGAGAAGGGGACAGGGACCCTCGGAGAGACCCAGTACTTC. It encodes CARSLEKGTGTLGETQYF.

This clonotype was seen a handful of times. The chain is built from TRBV7-8 and TRBJ1-4; D call uncertain. Germline values: CDR1 SGHVS, CDR2 FQNEAQ. Trimming took off 0 bases at V and 15 bases at J, with 20 bases between the two ends. There are 15 residues in the CDR3. The CDR3 here is CASSLASGPNAEVFF. CDR3 nucleotides: TGTGCCAGCAGCTTAGCTTCAGGCCCTAATGCCGAGGTGTTTTTT.

The chain employs TRBV7-3 and TRBJ2-1; D is undetermined. CDR1 and CDR2 from the germline V gene are SGHTA and FQGTGA. CDR3 length equals 14 residues. V was clipped by 5 bases and J by 4 bases, with 12 bases between them. The CDR3 bases are TGTGCCAGCAGCCGACACGACTCATACAATGAGCAGTTCTTC. This encodes CASSRHDSYNEQFF.

The sample holds a few counts of this clonotype. The rearrangement joins TRBV24-1 to TRBJ2-1, with 9 bases identical to TRBD2. The germline gives CDR1 KGHDR, CDR2 SFDVKD. The CDR3 runs to 16 residues. The trim removed 3 bases at V and 4 bases at J, leaving 6 bases unmatched. The CDR3 here is CATSDLAGSTYNEQFF. In nucleotides, the CDR3 is TGTGCCACCAGTGATCTAGCGGGGTCAACTTACAATGAGCAGTTCTTC.

This clonotype has a handful of counts. The rearrangement joins TRBV7-2 to TRBJ2-5; D is perhaps TRBD1 (6 bases). This CDR3 has 14 amino acids. V lost 5 bases and J lost 2, with 12 bases in between. Germline lookup yields CDR1 SGHTA and CDR2 FQGNSA. The CDR3 DNA follows: TGTGCCAGCAGCCCTACAGGGTGGCAAGAGACCCAGTACTTC. Encoded protein: CASSPTGWQETQYF. The full variable domain, with the rest looked up from reference TRBV7-2 and TRBJ2-5, is GAGVSQSPSNKVTEKGKDVELRCDPISGHTALYWYRQSLGQGLEFLIYFQGNSAPDKSGLPSDRFSAERTGGSVSTLTIQRTQQEDSAVYLCASSPTGWQETQYFGPGTRLLVL.